Shown below are 15 T cell receptor beta chains from a single sample sequenced in a study of cytomegalovirus exposure and HLA in healthy donors. Sequencing used immunoSEQ multiplex PCR; TCRdb keeps in-frame clones, though not all of them. The sample holds roughly 260,000 clones, 80% to 90% seen once. Sequencing was carried out using PBMCs. The receptors derive from a man younger than 30 in good health and CMV-seronegative.

J is TRBJ2-5 and V is TRBV2; 9 bases align to TRBD2. J was trimmed by 5 bases and V by 4 bases; bases with no gene match: 8. Germline assignment: CDR1 SNHLY and CDR2 FYNNEI. There are 15 residues in the CDR3. CDR3 DNA: TGTGCCAGCAGTGTTATAGCGGGAGTGGGGGAGACCCAGTACTTC. Translation: CASSVIAGVGETQYF.

V gene TRBV19 combines with J gene TRBJ1-5, with 7 nucleotides matching TRBD1. V was pared by 10 bases and J by 1 base, with 4 bases of the junction left unmatched. This CDR3 region has 13 residues. The germline V gene has CDR1 LNHDA and CDR2 SQIVND (reference sequence). The CDR3 sequence is CATTQGSNQPQHF. The CDR3 nucleotides are TGTGCCACCACACAGGGGAGCAATCAGCCCCAGCATTTT.

This chain connects TRBV2 to TRBJ2-4; maybe TRBD2 (5 bases). Trimming removed 6 bases from V and 8 bases from J, with 14 bases in between. This CDR3 has 13 residues. The germline V gene has CDR1 SNHLY and CDR2 FYNNEI. The CDR3 DNA follows: TGTGCCAGCAGGGACGGGGTTAATGACATTCAGTACTTC. It codes for CASRDGVNDIQYF.

CDR3 loop: CASSSNGGSYEQYF. CDR3 in DNA: TGTGCCAGCAGTTCGAACGGGGGGTCCTACGAGCAGTACTTC. The chain links TRBV6-5 to TRBJ2-7; 7 bases fit TRBD2. V shed 4 bases, J shed 1 base, and the junction held 4 bases outside the gene matches. Germline CDR1 MNHEY, CDR2 SVGAGI. The CDR3 is 14 residues long.

CDR3 bases: TGCGCCAGCAGCCAAGACCCTCCAGCGGGAGGCCGCACAGATACGCAGTATTTT. Protein sequence: CASSQDPPAGGRTDTQYF. This chain joins TRBV4-1 and TRBJ2-3; TRBD2 aligns across 9 bases. The CDR3 contains 18 residues. From germline, CDR1 is MGHRA and CDR2 YSYEKL. V lost 0 bases and J lost 1; bases outside the gene matches: 8.

This clone came up a few times. The chain joins TRBV19 to TRBJ2-1; D unresolved. The V gene lost 9 bases and the J gene lost 8 bases, with 8 bases spanning the gap. The CDR3 spans 10 residues. The germline V gene encodes CDR1 LNHDA and CDR2 SQIVND (reference sequence). This CDR3 reads CASTGDEQFF. CDR3 nucleotides: TGTGCCAGCACGGGTGATGAGCAGTTCTTC.

The table lists this clone with a few counts. The chain links TRBV6-5 to TRBJ2-2; possibly TRBD1 for D (6 bases). The V end was cut by 4 bases, the J end by 5 bases, with 8 bases between. CDR1 is MNHEY, CDR2 SVGAGI, per germline. The CDR3 is 13 amino acids. The CDR3 protein is CASSSQGTGELFF. The CDR3, as DNA: TGTGCCAGCAGTTCGCAGGGGACCGGGGAGCTGTTTTTT.

The chain uses TRBV9 and TRBJ2-1; the match to TRBD2 covers 9 bases. V lost 0 bases and J lost 6; bases outside the gene matches: 10. The germline gives CDR1 SGDLS, CDR2 YYNGEE. This CDR3 region has 17 residues. The CDR3 DNA reads as TGTGCCAGCAGCGTAGAACTAGCGGGTGGGGCTCGCAATGAGCAGTTCTTC. It codes for CASSVELAGGARNEQFF. Based on the CDR3 plus reference TRBV9 and TRBJ2-1, the full variable domain is DSGVTQTPKHLITATGQRVTLRCSPRSGDLSVYWYQQSLDQGLQFLIQYYNGEERAKGNILERFSAQQFPDLHSELNLSSLELGDSALYFCASSVELAGGARNEQFFGPGTRLTVL.

The V and J genes are TRBV5-4 and TRBJ2-7; the match to TRBD1 covers 7 bases. The CDR3 is 14 amino acids. The junction had 6 bases not matched to a gene; V was cut back by 2 bases and J by 4 bases. Looked up from germline, CDR1 is SGHNT and CDR2 is YYREEE (reference sequence). CDR3 nucleotides: TGTGCCAGCAGCTTACAGGGGCAAGCGTACGAGCAGTACTTC. Translating it yields CASSLQGQAYEQYF.

This clone was counted between two and nine times. The rearrangement joins TRBV7-2 to TRBJ2-7; D not certain. This CDR3 contains 13 residues. V lost 3 bases and J lost 2, with 8 bases in between. Per germline, CDR1 SGHTA and CDR2 FQGNSA. The CDR3, as DNA: TGTGCCAGCAGCTTCAACAGAGCCTACGAGCAGTACTTC. Translation gives CASSFNRAYEQYF.

The chain is built from TRBV5-8 and TRBJ2-7; D gene uncertain. Deletions cut 1 base from V and 3 bases from J, with 8 bases between. Germline loops: CDR1 SGHTS, CDR2 YDEGEE. The CDR3 runs 13 residues. The CDR3 spells CASSLQQVYEQYF. For the CDR3, the DNA is TGTGCCAGCAGCTTGCAGCAGGTCTACGAGCAGTACTTC.

Comment on this clone: Compared with germline, one end of the junction differs, possibly owing to a read error. The chain carries TRBV7-2 and TRBJ2-6; D is undetermined. The CDR3 is 12 amino acids. From germline, CDR1 is SGHTA and CDR2 FQGNSA. The CDR3 sequence: CASSSGANVLTF. The CDR3 DNA follows: TGTGCCAGCAGCTCTGGCGCCAACGTCCTGACTTTC.

The V and J genes are TRBV30 and TRBJ1-2; D is uncertain. Trimming removed 3 bases at V and 8 bases at J, with 19 bases between. Germline V lookup: CDR1 GTSNPN, CDR2 SVGIG (reference sequence). The CDR3 totals 14 residues. Here the CDR3 reads CAWSRRRLGKGYTF. The DNA for the CDR3 is TGTGCCTGGAGCCGGAGGAGGTTGGGGAAAGGCTACACCTTC.

The rearrangement links TRBV21-1 to TRBJ1-2; the table gives TRBD1 as D, unverified against the DNA. TRBV21-1 is a documented pseudogene. This CDR3 has 18 residues. This CDR3 reads CASSKGRGQQSTNYGYTF. DNA for the CDR3: TGTGCCAGCAGCAAAGGGAGGGGACAGCAATCGACTAACTATGGCTACACCTTC.

The rearrangement links TRBV2 to TRBJ2-3, with TRBD1 identical over 8 bases. With V trimmed by 2 bases and J by 0 bases, 10 bases remained unmatched. Germline V lookup: CDR1 SNHLY, CDR2 FYNNEI. The CDR3 has 18 amino acids. CDR3 protein: CASSERGRGPSSTDTQYF. For the CDR3, the DNA is TGTGCCAGCAGTGAAAGGGGCAGGGGGCCCTCTAGCACAGATACGCAGTATTTT. Combining the CDR3 with reference TRBV2 and TRBJ2-3 gives the whole variable domain EPEVTQTPSHQVTQMGQEVILRCVPISNHLYFYWYRQILGQKVEFLVSFYNNEISEKSEIFDDQFSVERPDGSNFTLKIRSTKLEDSAMYFCASSERGRGPSSTDTQYFGPGTRLTVL.